A single T cell receptor beta chain is shown here with its context. Its antigen is not known. TCRdb keeps only in-frame clones here, not all; method: immunoSEQ multiplex PCR. The repertoire holds more than 85,000 clones, with roughly 92% as singletons. Timing groups of about 4 and about 12 weeks for second doses were pooled. The data were obtained in a study of T cell responses to AZD1222 COVID-19 vaccine. Study-wide results and caveats: Among those given AZD1222, only 6 or 7 were seropositive at baseline. Dominant CD4 TCR responses targeted spike regions 160-218 and 743-854.

The CDR3 totals 13 residues. V lost 5 bases, J lost 2 bases, and 10 bases lay in between. The germline V gene encodes CDR1 SQVTM and CDR2 ANQGSEA. V usage is TRBV29-1 and J usage is TRBJ1-3; TRBD1 is a possible D gene (5 bases). The sequencing used peripheral blood, collected 28 days after the second AZD1222 dose. The clonotype originates from an adult who received the AZD1222 COVID-19 vaccine. This CDR3 reads CSVRGRPGNTIYF. DNA of the CDR3: TGCAGCGTTAGGGGCAGGCCTGGAAACACCATATATTTT.